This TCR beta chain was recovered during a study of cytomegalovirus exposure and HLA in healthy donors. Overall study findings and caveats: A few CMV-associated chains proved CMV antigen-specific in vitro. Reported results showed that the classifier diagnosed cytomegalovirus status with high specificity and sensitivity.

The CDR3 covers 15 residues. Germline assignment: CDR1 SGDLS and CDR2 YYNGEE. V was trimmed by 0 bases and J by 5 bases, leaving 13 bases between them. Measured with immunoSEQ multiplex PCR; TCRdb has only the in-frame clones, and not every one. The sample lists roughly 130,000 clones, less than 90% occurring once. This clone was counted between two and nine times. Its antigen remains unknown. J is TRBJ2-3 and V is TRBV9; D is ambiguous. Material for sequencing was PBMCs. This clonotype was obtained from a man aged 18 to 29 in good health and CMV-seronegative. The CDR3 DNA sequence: TGTGCCAGCAGCGTAGAAGGCCCCTCGGGAGATACGCAGTATTTT. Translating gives CASSVEGPSGDTQYF. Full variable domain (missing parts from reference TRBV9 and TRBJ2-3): DSGVTQTPKHLITATGQRVTLRCSPRSGDLSVYWYQQSLDQGLQFLIQYYNGEERAKGNILERFSAQQFPDLHSELNLSSLELGDSALYFCASSVEGPSGDTQYFGPGTRLTVL.